This T cell receptor (beta chain) was identified in a study of long-term antiretroviral therapy in people with HIV. General observations from the study: Older ART regimens were possibly in use when the blood was collected between about 2004 and 2018. Post-ART samples showed increased diversity that remained below transplant donor control levels.

Researchers ran immunoSEQ v3.0 at survey level. Produced via immunoSEQ multiplex PCR; TCRdb's table is partial and in-frame only. This sample carries around 8,000 clones, approximately 80% of them seen once, and the ten largest clones take 15% to 20%. Comments on this clone: Its antigen remains unknown.

The receptor comes from a middle-aged man with HIV. This specimen was unsorted PBMCs, taken 0.1 years after starting antiretroviral therapy.

The CDR3 DNA reads as TGTGCCAGTACTCACGCCGGGACAGGGGACTATGGCTACACCTTC. Its protein product is CASTHAGTGDYGYTF. The V and J genes are TRBV19 and TRBJ1-2, with 10 nucleotides matching TRBD1. The CDR3 is made up of 15 amino acids. Trimming cost V 7 bases and J 3 bases; bases outside gene matches: 8. The germline V gene encodes CDR1 LNHDA and CDR2 SQIVND (reference sequence).